A selection of T cell receptor beta chains follows, all from one sample in a study of shared clonotypes between healthy human individuals. Sequenced by immunoSEQ multiplex PCR; TCRdb stores in-frame clones only, minus some. The sample has around 340,000 clones, about 70% seen once. Sequenced: memory CD4+ T cells sorted from blood. These receptors were obtained from a man under 40 in good health. The CDR3 runs from the conserved cysteine through the conserved F or W. The D gene is left open where the match is weak. The size entry is marked missing in some rows and otherwise reads once, few, many or a size class.

TRBV12-2	TRBJ1-5	.	.	CASRLRLINQPQHF	TGTGCAAGTCGCCTCAGACTGATCAATCAGCCCCAGCATTTT
TRBV29-1	TRBJ2-5	.	TRBD1	CSVGQSLGETQYF	TGCAGCGTGGGACAGTCCCTCGGGGAGACCCAGTACTTC
TRBV5-1	TRBJ2-2	.	.	CASSSLQSNTGELFF	TGCGCCAGCAGCTCGCTACAAAGTAACACCGGGGAGCTGTTTTTT
TRBV6-6	TRBJ2-5	.	.	CASSPGTEQETQYF	TGTGCCAGCAGCCCGGGGACGGAACAAGAGACCCAGTACTTC
TRBV19	TRBJ2-1	.	.	CASSIGLGNEQFF	TGTGCCAGTAGTATAGGTTTGGGGAATGAGCAGTTCTTC
TRBV10-2	TRBJ2-3	.	.	CASIGGLAQYF	TGCGCCAGCATCGGTGGTCTAGCGCAGTATTTT
TRBV19	TRBJ2-1	.	TRBD1	CASYRTGATYNEQFF	TGTGCCAGTTACCGGACAGGGGCTACCTACAATGAGCAGTTCTTC
TRBV2	TRBJ1-4	.	.	CASTGETLQLFF	TGTGCCAGCACGGGCGAGACACTCCAACTGTTTTTT
TRBV6-5	TRBJ2-1	.	.	CASSFSRLGSYNEQFF	TGTGCCAGCAGTTTCTCCCGTCTGGGCTCCTACAATGAGCAGTTCTTC
TRBV7-8	TRBJ2-7	.	TRBD2	CASSFLRGGTEQYF	TGTGCCAGCAGCTTTCTCCGGGGGGGGACAGAGCAGTACTTC
TRBV28	TRBJ2-3	.	TRBD2	CASSPASGSETDTQYF	TGTGCCAGCAGTCCAGCTAGCGGGAGTGAAACAGATACGCAGTATTTT
TRBV7-2	TRBJ2-3	.	.	CASSSPRRDTQYF	TGTGCCAGCAGCTCCCCCCGGCGAGATACGCAGTATTTT
TRBV6-5	TRBJ1-1	.	.	CASSYDRVNEAFF	TGTGCCAGCAGTTACGACAGAGTTAATGAAGCTTTCTTT
TRBV13	TRBJ2-1	.	.	CASSSLGSGGWLDEQFF	TGTGCCAGCAGCTCGTTAGGCTCCGGAGGGTGGTTGGATGAGCAGTTCTTC
TRBV29-1	TRBJ2-7	.	TRBD1	CSGRGQSYEQYF	TGCAGCGGTAGGGGGCAGTCCTACGAGCAGTACTTC
TRBV7-2	TRBJ2-7	once	.	CASSPFASDTYEQYF	TGTGCCAGCAGCCCCTTTGCTAGCGACACCTACGAGCAATACTTC
TRBV7-8	TRBJ2-2	few	.	CASSNGGRENTGELFF	TGTGCCAGCAGCAACGGGGGGCGGGAGAACACCGGGGAGCTGTTTTTT
TRBV27	TRBJ2-5	.	.	CASSLSSVSSAQYF	TGTGCCAGCAGTTTATCATCTGTCTCGTCGGCCCAGTACTTC
TRBV5-1	TRBJ2-7	.	.	CASSFGGVDYEQYF	TGCGCCAGCAGCTTCGGAGGGGTCGACTACGAGCAGTACTTC
TRBV2	TRBJ1-2	few	.	CASSESSFSYGYTF	TGTGCCAGCAGTGAATCGAGTTTCTCCTATGGCTACACCTTC
TRBV29-1	TRBJ2-1	many	TRBD2	CSGGTSGFLGEQFF	TGCAGCGGCGGGACTAGCGGGTTCCTAGGCGAGCAGTTCTTC
TRBV27	TRBJ1-4	.	.	CASSLSQYNEKLFF	TGTGCCAGCAGTTTGTCACAGTATAATGAAAAACTGTTTTTT
TRBV28	TRBJ1-4	.	TRBD1	CASRMTGRNEKLFF	TGTGCCAGCAGGATGACAGGGCGTAATGAAAAACTGTTTTTT
TRBV5-1	TRBJ1-2	few	TRBD1	CASSSGGANGYTF	TGCGCCAGCAGCTCAGGGGGCGCGAATGGCTACACCTTC
TRBV2	TRBJ1-2	.	TRBD1	CASVFWDRGDYTF	TGTGCCAGCGTTTTTTGGGACAGGGGGGACTACACCTTC
TRBV19	TRBJ2-3	.	TRBD2	CASSLLAGGRNTQYF	TGTGCCAGTAGCCTACTAGCGGGAGGGCGGAATACGCAGTATTTT
TRBV28	TRBJ2-7	.	.	CASTRGAYEQYF	TGTGCCAGCACCCGCGGAGCCTACGAGCAGTACTTC
TRBV18	TRBJ2-7	.	.	CASSQAIGDITNEQYF	TGTGCCAGCTCACAAGCCATAGGGGACATAACCAACGAGCAGTACTTC
TRBV29-1	TRBJ1-1	.	TRBD1	CSALTGPMNTEAFF	TGCAGCGCCCTGACAGGGCCTATGAACACTGAAGCTTTCTTT
TRBV6-6	TRBJ2-1	once	.	CASRPRASPNEQFF	TGTGCCAGCAGACCCCGTGCTAGCCCGAATGAGCAGTTCTTC
TRBV4-1	TRBJ2-1	.	TRBD2	CASSQVQIGLAGSYNEQFF	TGCGCCAGCAGCCAAGTTCAAATCGGACTAGCGGGCTCCTACAATGAGCAGTTCTTC
TRBV19	TRBJ1-3	.	.	CASSLDRYSGNTIYF	TGTGCCAGTAGTTTGGACCGATACTCTGGAAACACCATATATTTT
TRBV6-5	TRBJ1-4	.	TRBD1	CASSYFDGQGGEKLFF	TGTGCCAGCAGTTACTTCGATGGACAGGGAGGAGAAAAACTGTTTTTT
TRBV5-1	TRBJ1-1	.	TRBD1	CASSRGRVLNTEAFF	TGCGCCAGTTCCAGGGGGCGCGTCTTGAACACTGAAGCTTTCTTT
TRBV5-4	TRBJ2-3	.	TRBD2	CASSQEGLAENTDTQYF	TGTGCCAGCAGCCAAGAGGGACTAGCGGAAAACACAGATACGCAGTATTTT
TRBV5-4	TRBJ1-2	.	TRBD1	CASSFARPGQNYGYTF	TGTGCCAGCAGCTTCGCTCGCCCGGGACAGAACTATGGCTACACCTTC
TRBV18	TRBJ2-1	.	.	CASSTEFNLKDNEQFF	TGTGCCAGCTCAACCGAGTTTAATCTAAAGGACAATGAGCAGTTCTTC
TRBV9	TRBJ1-1	.	.	CASSVELNTEAFF	TGTGCCAGCAGCGTAGAGTTGAACACTGAAGCTTTCTTT
TRBV9	TRBJ2-6	.	.	CASLKLKQSRANVLTF	TGTGCCAGCTTGAAGCTCAAACAAAGTCGGGCCAACGTCCTGACTTTC
TRBV7-2	TRBJ2-7	.	.	CASSLRAEYEQYF	TGTGCCAGCAGCTTAAGGGCGGAATACGAGCAGTACTTC
TRBV7-9	TRBJ1-5	.	.	CASSLGNSNQPQHF	TGTGCCAGCAGCTTGGGTAACAGCAATCAGCCCCAGCATTTT
TRBV6-1	TRBJ1-3	.	.	CASSGHGIHTIYF	TGTGCCAGCAGTGGACATGGGATACACACCATATATTTT
TRBV28	TRBJ2-7	.	.	CASSLTPGVYEQYF	TGTGCCAGCAGTTTAACCCCGGGAGTCTACGAGCAGTACTTC
TRBV10-3	TRBJ2-5	.	.	CAISESRGFETQYF	TGTGCCATCAGTGAGTCGAGAGGGTTTGAGACCCAGTACTTC
TRBV5-6	TRBJ1-1	.	.	CASSPLGAGWTEAFF	TGTGCCAGCAGCCCTCTGGGGGCAGGCTGGACTGAAGCTTTCTTT
TRBV5-4	TRBJ2-7	.	TRBD1	CASSLGDRGREQYF	TGTGCCAGCAGCTTGGGGGACAGGGGACGCGAGCAGTACTTC
TRBV27	TRBJ1-2	.	TRBD1	CASSPRQGSTTYGYTF	TGTGCCAGCAGTCCCCGACAGGGTTCGACTACTTATGGCTACACCTTC
TRBV2	TRBJ2-7	.	TRBD1	CASSERQGAVHEQYF	TGTGCCAGCAGTGAAAGGCAGGGGGCGGTCCACGAGCAGTACTTC
TRBV5-1	TRBJ2-1	.	.	CASSWAGSQGNEQFF	TGCGCCAGCAGCTGGGCGGGATCCCAAGGGAATGAGCAGTTCTTC
TRBV29-1	TRBJ2-7	.	.	CSVIGITYEQYF	TGCAGCGTTATAGGAATCACCTACGAGCAGTACTTC
TRBV18	TRBJ1-5	.	.	CASSPLRQTGQPQHF	TGTGCCAGCTCACCACTCCGGCAGACGGGGCAGCCCCAGCATTTT
TRBV9	TRBJ2-1	.	TRBD2	CASSARLAGVSNEQFF	TGTGCCAGCAGCGCCAGACTAGCGGGAGTATCTAATGAGCAGTTCTTC
TRBV5-6	TRBJ2-7	.	.	CASSLMGSTFRYEQYF	TGTGCCAGCAGCTTAATGGGGTCAACATTCCGATACGAGCAGTACTTC
TRBV29-1	TRBJ2-5	.	.	CSVSGNQETQYF	TGCAGCGTTTCAGGGAACCAAGAGACCCAGTACTTC
TRBV10-3	TRBJ2-5	.	.	CAISEFETFQETQYF	TGTGCCATCAGTGAGTTTGAGACATTTCAAGAGACCCAGTACTTC